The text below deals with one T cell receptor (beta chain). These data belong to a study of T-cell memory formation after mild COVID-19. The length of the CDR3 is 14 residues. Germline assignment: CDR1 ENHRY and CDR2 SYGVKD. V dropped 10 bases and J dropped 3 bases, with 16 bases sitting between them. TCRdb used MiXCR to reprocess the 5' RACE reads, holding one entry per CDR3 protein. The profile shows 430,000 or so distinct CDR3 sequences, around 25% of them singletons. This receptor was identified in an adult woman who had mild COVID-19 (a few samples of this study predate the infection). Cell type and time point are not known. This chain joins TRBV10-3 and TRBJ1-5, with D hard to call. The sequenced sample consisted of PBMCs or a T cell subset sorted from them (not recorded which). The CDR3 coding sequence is TGTGCCACCTCCGGCGAGTCTTACAATCAGCCCCAGCATTTT. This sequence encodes CATSGESYNQPQHF.